The 20 T cell receptor beta chains below were found in one sample sequenced in a study of blood T cell repertoires in COVID-19. The table came from immunoSEQ multiplex PCR; TCRdb's copy has only in-frame clones and leaves some out. Here the sample spans approximately 150,000 clones, roughly 84% being singletons. The sequenced sample was peripheral blood. The source is a young man with COVID-19, enrolled during active disease.

The V and J genes are TRBV9 and TRBJ1-2, with 7 nucleotides matching TRBD1. Germline CDR1 and CDR2: SGDLS and YYNGEE. The CDR3 runs 16 residues. V gave up 4 bases and J gave up 7 bases; unmatched junction bases: 16. The CDR3 loop reads CASSPQSTGASSGYTF. The CDR3 DNA reads as TGTGCCAGCAGCCCCCAAAGTACAGGGGCGAGCTCTGGCTACACCTTC.

The chain joins TRBV5-4 to TRBJ2-3; D perhaps matches TRBD2 (6 bases). Germline V gene sequence: CDR1 SGHNT, CDR2 YYREEE (reference sequence). The CDR3 consists of 15 residues. The V end was cut by 0 bases, the J end by 2 bases, with 10 bases between. CDR3 loop: CASSLEGLHTDTQYF. The CDR3 nucleotides read TGTGCCAGCAGCTTGGAGGGACTTCACACAGATACGCAGTATTTT.

Only a few counts were recorded for this clone. J is TRBJ2-1 and V is TRBV7-2; 9 bases match TRBD2. Losses at the gene ends were 0 bases for V and 1 base for J; bases not matched to a gene: 7. CDR3 length: 18 residues. From germline, CDR1 is SGHTA and CDR2 FQGNSA. The CDR3 DNA sequence: TGTGCCAGCAGCTTAGCGTCGGTCGCGGGAGGGTCCTACAATGAGCAGTTCTTC. Residues: CASSLASVAGGSYNEQFF.

The gene calls are TRBV27 and TRBJ2-3; possibly TRBD2 for D (6 bases). Germline V gene sequence: CDR1 MNHEY, CDR2 SMNVEV (reference sequence). CDR3 size: 16 residues. Between the trimmed V and J ends, which lost 6 bases and 2 bases, there was a span of 18 bases. Written as DNA, the CDR3 is TGTGCCAGCAGGGAAATCCGGGACTCCTACACAGATACGCAGTATTTT. Protein sequence: CASREIRDSYTDTQYF.

The J gene is TRBJ1-1, the V gene TRBV11-2; 11 nucleotides agree with TRBD1. This CDR3 spans 15 amino acids. V dropped 1 base and J dropped 10; count of bases not matched to a gene: 8. The germline V gene has CDR1 SGHAT and CDR2 FQNNGV. DNA for the CDR3: TGTGCCAGCAGCTTAGGGACAGGGGGCGTCTTTAGAGCTTTCTTT. It encodes CASSLGTGGVFRAFF.

The rearrangement joins TRBV5-6 to TRBJ1-2; TRBD1 aligns across 8 bases. V lost 4 bases, J lost 4 bases, and 6 bases stayed unmatched. CDR3 length: 14 residues. CDR1 and CDR2 from the germline V gene are SGHDT and YYEEEE. The CDR3 spells CASSRGQGVYGYTF. The CDR3 region has the DNA TGTGCCAGCAGCCGTGGACAGGGTGTCTATGGCTACACCTTC.

J is TRBJ1-5 and V is TRBV30, with 8 bases fitting TRBD1. Germline V gene sequence: CDR1 GTSNPN, CDR2 SVGIG (reference sequence). The CDR3 has 14 residues. After removal of 5 bases from V and 2 bases from J, the junction contained 5 bases not matched to a gene. This chain's CDR3 is CAWEQQGGNQPQHF. The CDR3 DNA sequence: TGTGCCTGGGAACAACAGGGGGGCAATCAGCCCCAGCATTTT.

The chain recombines TRBV6-1 with TRBJ2-7; D is perhaps TRBD1 (5 bases). The CDR3 runs to 12 residues. V lost 1 base to trimming and J lost 6 bases, with 7 bases between them. CDR1 is MNHNS and CDR2 is SASEGT in the germline V gene. The CDR3 is CASSEGGREQYF. The CDR3 DNA follows: TGTGCCAGCAGTGAAGGGGGCCGCGAGCAGTACTTC.

The CDR3 loop is CASSPRQGQLVETQYF. CDR3 coding DNA: TGCGCCAGCAGCCCTCGACAGGGGCAATTGGTGGAGACCCAGTACTTC. V and J are TRBV4-1 and TRBJ2-5, with 8 bases matching TRBD1. Trimming took 4 bases from V and 5 from J; bases not matched to a gene: 12. The CDR3 runs to 16 residues. Germline V CDR1 and CDR2: MGHRA, YSYEKL.

J is TRBJ2-7 and V is TRBV7-6; 7 bases line up with TRBD2. Germline values: CDR1 SGHVS, CDR2 FNYEAQ. Trimming at V came to 5 bases and at J to 3 bases, leaving 10 bases not matched to a gene. This CDR3 is built from 15 residues. The CDR3 sequence: CASSRGGAKGYEQYF. DNA of the CDR3: TGTGCCAGCAGCCGGGGAGGGGCTAAAGGCTACGAGCAGTACTTC.

The chain recombines TRBV6-9 with TRBJ1-1; 12 bases map to TRBD1. V shed 0 bases and J 7 bases; nucleotides not matched to a gene: 6. Per the germline V gene, CDR1 is MNHGY and CDR2 is SVAAGI. This CDR3 contains 16 residues. The CDR3, as DNA: TGTGCCAGCAGTTATTCAGGGGACAGGGGGCTTGGTGAAGCTTTCTTT. This sequence encodes CASSYSGDRGLGEAFF.

This clone appeared a few times. Within the sample, other DNA sequences also encode this same CDR3. The chain couples TRBV27 to TRBJ1-5; no reliable D call. V lost 2 bases to trimming and J lost 7 bases, with 9 bases between them. This CDR3 contains 13 residues. Germline V CDR1 and CDR2: MNHEY, SMNVEV (reference sequence). DNA for the CDR3: TGTGCCAGCAGTTTAAGGGAGGGCCAGCCCCAGCATTTT. This encodes CASSLREGQPQHF.

The rearrangement uses TRBV14 and TRBJ1-1; TRBD1 is a possible D gene (6 bases). Trimming removed 2 bases at V and 4 bases at J, with 11 bases between. This CDR3 has 14 amino acids. Germline CDR1 reads SGHDN; CDR2 reads FVKESK. The CDR3 spells CASSQWTVGTEAFF. DNA for the CDR3: TGTGCCAGCAGCCAATGGACAGTGGGCACTGAAGCTTTCTTT.

The chain links TRBV19 to TRBJ2-7; perhaps TRBD1 as D (6 bases). Germline V gene sequence: CDR1 LNHDA, CDR2 SQIVND (reference sequence). V was cut by 4 bases and J by 1 base, with 17 bases left in between. The CDR3 has 16 amino acids. This CDR3 reads CASSTAGQRSSYEQYF. The CDR3 bases are TGTGCCAGTAGTACGGCCGGACAGCGTTCGTCCTACGAGCAGTACTTC.

This clone was detected only a few times. The chain combines TRBV3-1 (or the pseudogene TRBV3-2) with TRBJ1-6; D remains ambiguous. V was clipped by 2 bases and J by 9 bases, with 14 bases between them. The CDR3 totals 15 residues. Germline V gene lookup returns CDR1 LGHDT and CDR2 YNNKEL (reference sequence). CDR3 region: CASSQMEELGSPLHF. The CDR3 coding sequence is TGTGCCAGCAGCCAAATGGAGGAATTGGGTTCACCCCTCCACTTT.

V gene TRBV18 combines with J gene TRBJ1-3; D gene uncertain. The CDR3 spans 14 residues. CDR1 and CDR2 from the germline V gene are KGHSH and LQKENI. Trimming stripped 3 bases from V and 1 base from J, with 7 bases between. The CDR3 sequence is CASSPSGSGNTIYF. In nucleotides, the CDR3 is TGTGCCAGCTCACCGTCGGGGTCTGGAAACACCATATATTTT.

This rearrangement joins TRBV4-1 to TRBJ2-6; D is unclear. V dropped 3 bases and J dropped 1 base, with 16 bases sitting between them. The CDR3 has 18 residues. CDR1 and CDR2 from the germline V gene are MGHRA and YSYEKL. CDR3 in amino acids: CASSQIFKLLSGANVLTF. DNA for the CDR3: TGCGCCAGCAGCCAGATCTTTAAACTCTTATCTGGGGCCAACGTCCTGACTTTC.

This chain uses TRBV7-8 with TRBJ2-3; D unresolved. This CDR3 has 17 amino acids. Germline V CDR1 and CDR2: SGHVS, FQNEAQ. Trimming stripped 1 base from V and 2 bases from J, with 16 bases between. The DNA of the CDR3 is TGTGCCAGCAGCTTAGTTCTCGCAGTGAGGTCCACAGATACGCAGTATTTT. The encoded protein is CASSLVLAVRSTDTQYF.

This clone was recorded a few times. The chain has TRBV10-2 and TRBJ2-2; TRBD2 matches 8 bases. The V gene end was trimmed by 3 bases and the J gene end by 7 bases; junction bases not matched to a gene: 4. Germline assignment: CDR1 WSHSY and CDR2 SAAADI. The CDR3 spans 14 residues. As DNA, the CDR3 is TGCGCCAGCAGTGAAAGCGGGAGCGACGGGGAGCTGTTTTTT. This sequence encodes CASSESGSDGELFF.

This clone was observed a handful of times. The chain links TRBV6-5 to TRBJ2-3, with 12 bases lining up with TRBD2. V gave up 4 bases and J gave up 5 bases; unmatched junction bases: 4. There are 15 residues in the CDR3. Germline V lookup: CDR1 MNHEY, CDR2 SVGAGI. The CDR3 coding sequence is TGTGCCAGCAGTTGGACTAGCGGGATTGGAGATACGCAGTATTTT. Protein sequence: CASSWTSGIGDTQYF.